The next 25 T cell receptor beta chains were all read from a single sample in a study of blood T cells in healthy people across ages. A sample-barcoded 5' primer and a J-beta primer mix were used in a second PCR of roughly 7 to 11 cycles. TCRdb passed the 5' RACE reads through MiXCR, listing each CDR3 protein once. The table has about 930,000 distinct CDR3 sequences, around 29% seen once. These data were also filed under a second study, of T cells of mothers and their children.

The source material was blood. The receptor set was obtained from a woman aged 40 to 55 in good health.

The chain has TRBV5-1 and TRBJ2-7; 10 bases match TRBD2. The CDR3 has 15 amino acids. J was trimmed by 3 bases and V by 0 bases; bases with no gene match: 3. Germline CDR1 and CDR2: SGHRS and YFSETQ. Here the CDR3 DNA reads TGCGCCAGCAGCTTGGATGGACTAGCGGACTACGAGCAGTACTTC. It translates to CASSLDGLADYEQYF.

This clonotype has at least ten counts. The chain employs TRBV7-3 and TRBJ2-1; D remains ambiguous. The CDR3 has 16 amino acids. The germline gives CDR1 SGHTA, CDR2 FQGTGA. V shed 1 base and J shed 0 bases, with 10 bases lying between them. The CDR3 DNA sequence: TGTGCCAGCAGCTTAATAGGCCAGAGCTCCTACAATGAGCAGTTCTTC. Its protein is CASSLIGQSSYNEQFF.

This clonotype has a handful of counts. Since a much larger clone is just one base distant, this may be a read error. The genes are TRBV6-5 and TRBJ2-5; D might be TRBD1 or TRBD2, each matching 6 bases. Trimming shortened V by 6 bases and J by 7 bases, and 18 bases separated the two germline ends. The germline gives CDR1 MNHEY, CDR2 SVGAGI. This CDR3 contains 14 residues. CDR3 amino acids: CASRPPGARGTQYF. CDR3 nucleotides: TGTGCCAGCAGACCCCCGGGGGCGAGGGGGACCCAGTACTTC.

The chain employs TRBV30 and TRBJ2-2, with D tentatively TRBD1 (6 bases). This CDR3 spans 13 amino acids. From germline, CDR1 is GTSNPN and CDR2 SVGIG (reference sequence). Trimming took 3 bases from V and 2 from J, leaving 7 bases between them. This CDR3 is CAWRDSNTGELFF. CDR3 coding DNA: TGTGCCTGGAGGGACAGTAACACCGGGGAGCTGTTTTTT.

The rearrangement links TRBV7-6 to TRBJ2-5, with 7 nucleotides matching TRBD1. V was pared by 5 bases and J by 5 bases, with 8 bases of the junction left unmatched. The CDR3 length is 14 residues. Per the germline V gene, CDR1 is SGHVS and CDR2 is FNYEAQ. CDR3 protein: CASSTTGVRETQYF. The CDR3 DNA follows: TGTGCCAGCAGCACTACAGGGGTTCGCGAGACCCAGTACTTC.

V gene TRBV3-1 combines with J gene TRBJ1-2; D not resolved. Germline loops: CDR1 LGHDT, CDR2 YNNKEL (reference sequence). V shed 5 bases and J shed 3 bases, with 19 bases lying between them. The length of the CDR3 is 16 residues. CDR3 loop: CASSFTRIPGHYGYTF. As DNA, the CDR3 is TGTGCCAGCAGCTTTACTCGCATTCCGGGTCACTATGGCTACACCTTC.

This clonotype was seen a few times. The chain uses TRBV7-2 and TRBJ2-2; 8 bases are shared with TRBD2. Per the germline V gene, CDR1 is SGHTA and CDR2 is FQGNSA. The CDR3 is 15 amino acids. V dropped 5 bases and J dropped 4; count of bases not matched to a gene: 6. This chain's CDR3 is CASSTWAGGTGELFF. In DNA form, the CDR3 reads TGTGCCAGCAGCACCTGGGCGGGGGGCACCGGGGAGCTGTTTTTT.

The chain uses TRBV6-2 or TRBV6-3 and TRBJ2-2, with D possibly matching TRBD2 (6 bases). Germline V lookup: CDR1 MNHEY, CDR2 SVGEGT. V lost 2 bases and J 1 base, leaving 14 bases between the germline ends. The CDR3 spans 17 residues. The CDR3 DNA sequence: TGTGCCAGCAGTTACCTCCGGGGGAGAGTGAACACCGGGGAGCTGTTTTTT. It is translated as CASSYLRGRVNTGELFF.

To note about this clonotype: Given the absence of the conserved phenylalanine or tryptophan at the CDR3 end, a read error is likely. The chain recombines TRBV4-3 with TRBJ2-2, with TRBD2 matching 7 bases. V lost 4 bases to trimming and J lost 1 base; unmatched junction nucleotides: 9. The CDR3 loop spans 17 amino acids. Germline V lookup: CDR1 LGHNA, CDR2 YSLEER. CDR3 region: CASSPGVQRGNTGELFV. The CDR3 DNA sequence: TGCGCCAGCAGCCCGGGGGTGCAGCGGGGGAACACCGGGGAGCTGTTTGTT.

This clonotype showed up just a few times. Its ends do not fully match the called genes, so a read error is possible. The V gene is TRBV5-1, the J gene TRBJ1-4; the D is unclear. CDR3 length: 16 amino acids. Per germline, CDR1 SGHRS and CDR2 YFSETQ. In DNA, the CDR3 is TGCGCCAGCAGCTTAGTTCGCAGGTCAAATAATGAAGAACTGTTTTTT. This encodes CASSLVRRSNNEELFF.

About this clonotype: The germline gene is not matched at one end of the junction; a read error may be the cause. V is TRBV7-7 and J is TRBJ2-2; 7 nucleotides match TRBD1. CDR3 length: 14 amino acids. CDR1 and CDR2 from the germline V gene are SSHAT and FNYEAQ (reference sequence). CDR3 in DNA: TGTGCTAGCAGCCTACTAACAGGGGCCGGGGAGCTGTTTTTT. It encodes CASSLLTGAGELFF.

The chain links TRBV27 to TRBJ1-5; D is unclear. The germline CDR1 and CDR2 sequences are MNHEY and SMNVEV (reference sequence). V was pared by 5 bases and J by 0 bases, with 8 bases between. The CDR3 is 14 amino acids. The CDR3 bases are TGTGCCAGCAGTCGGCTCGATAGCAATCAGCCCCAGCATTTT. It encodes CASSRLDSNQPQHF.

This rearrangement joins TRBV18 to TRBJ2-5; TRBD1 matches 10 bases. V dropped 5 bases and J dropped 11; count of bases not matched to a gene: 20. The germline CDR1 and CDR2 sequences are KGHSH and LQKENI. This CDR3 spans 17 amino acids. The CDR3 bases are TGTGCCAGCTCAGCGGTATTAGGGACAGGGGTAAGAAGGGAGCAGTACTTC. It codes for CASSAVLGTGVRREQYF.

A few counts support this clonotype. V and J are TRBV7-6 and TRBJ2-5; D is uncertain. The germline gives CDR1 SGHVS, CDR2 FNYEAQ. V was pared by 5 bases and J by 5 bases, with 12 bases between. This CDR3 has 13 residues. In nucleotides, the CDR3 is TGTGCCAGCAGCCCCGAGTTAGGGGAGACCCAGTACTTC. Protein product: CASSPELGETQYF.

This clonotype was seen more than once but under ten times. The chain combines TRBV12-3 or TRBV12-4 with TRBJ1-5, with 7 bases identical to TRBD1. CDR3 size: 15 residues. The junction had 5 bases not matched to a gene; V was cut back by 2 bases and J by 4 bases. The CDR3 loop reads CASSLQGGGNQPQHF. DNA of the CDR3: TGTGCCAGCAGTTTACAAGGGGGCGGTAATCAGCCCCAGCATTTT.

Details on this clonotype: This may stem from a read error, because a much larger clone lies one nucleotide away. V is TRBV7-9 and J is TRBJ2-7, with 8 bases fitting TRBD1. With 8 bases clipped from V and 3 bases from J, the junction kept 6 bases outside the gene matches. Germline CDR1 SEHNR, CDR2 FQNEAQ (reference sequence). CDR3 size: 13 residues. DNA of the CDR3: TGTGCCAGCGGCCAGGACAGGGACTACGAGCAGTACTTC. Encoded protein: CASGQDRDYEQYF. Full variable domain (missing parts from reference TRBV7-9 and TRBJ2-7): DTGVSQNPRHKITKRGQNVTFRCDPISEHNRLYWYRQTLGQGPEFLTYFQNEAQLEKSRLLSDRFSAERPKGSFSTLEIQRTEQGDSAMYLCASGQDRDYEQYFGPGTRLTVT.

This clonotype was picked up a small number of times. Here the CDR3 reads CASSQDRGLHYEQYF. In nucleotides, the CDR3 is TGCGCCAGCAGCCAAGATCGCGGACTACACTACGAGCAGTACTTC. This chain uses TRBV4-3 with TRBJ2-7, with a weak D call TRBD2 (6 bases). Per germline, CDR1 LGHNA and CDR2 YSLEER. This CDR3 has 15 amino acids. V was pared by 0 bases and J by 3 bases, with 12 bases between.

This clonotype was counted ten times or more. The chain is built from TRBV25-1 and TRBJ2-1; unclear D gene. V was clipped by 4 bases and J by 3 bases, with 13 bases between them. Germline V gene data show CDR1 as MGHDK and CDR2 as SYGVNS. This CDR3 is 15 amino acids long. The chain's CDR3 is CASSGGDRLYNEQFF. Written as DNA, the CDR3 is TGTGCCAGCAGTGGCGGCGATAGGCTCTACAATGAGCAGTTCTTC.

This clonotype occurred a few times. This could be a read error, since a much larger clone is one nucleotide away. This chain uses TRBV20-1 with TRBJ2-7; maybe TRBD2 (5 bases). CDR3 length: 15 residues. V was shortened by 5 bases and J by 7 bases, with 24 bases between the two germline ends. Germline lookup yields CDR1 DFQATT and CDR2 SNEGSKA (reference sequence). DNA for the CDR3: TGCAGTGCTCCGGACTCACTCTCGACCTTTAATGAGCAGTACTTC. This sequence encodes CSAPDSLSTFNEQYF.

The chain carries TRBV11-1 and TRBJ1-2, with 7 bases matching TRBD1. This CDR3 comprises 16 residues. The V gene end was trimmed by 0 bases and the J gene end by 3 bases; junction bases not matched to a gene: 7. Germline CDR1 and CDR2: SGHAT and FQDESV (reference sequence). The CDR3 nucleotides are TGTGCCAGCAGCTTAGCTGGGACAGAGGGAGACTATGGCTACACCTTC. Protein sequence: CASSLAGTEGDYGYTF.

Worth noting for this clonotype: The junction departs from germline at one end; a sequencing error may be responsible. The rearrangement uses TRBV12-3 or TRBV12-4 and TRBJ2-5, with unresolved D. The CDR3 runs to 13 residues. The CDR3 region has the DNA TGTGCCAGCAGTTTAGGTCAGGTGGAGACCCGGTACTTC. It encodes CASSLGQVETRYF.

On this clonotype itself: A clone one base away is much larger, so this may be a read error. V is TRBV12-3 or TRBV12-4 and J is TRBJ2-7; no definite D call. The CDR3 extends over 14 amino acids. This chain's CDR3 is CVSSSILGIYEQYF. The DNA of the CDR3 is TGTGTCAGCAGTTCCATATTGGGGATCTACGAGCAGTACTTC.

The chain links TRBV7-8 to TRBJ2-1; tentative D call: TRBD2 (6 bases). CDR3 length: 15 residues. V lost 5 bases to trimming and J lost 7 bases, with 18 bases between them. Per germline, CDR1 SGHVS and CDR2 FQNEAQ. CDR3 sequence: CASSDISHGTNEQFF. The CDR3 DNA is TGTGCCAGCAGCGACATCTCCCACGGGACTAATGAGCAGTTCTTC. The entire variable domain, with the rest obtained from reference TRBV7-8 and TRBJ2-1, is as follows: GAGVSQSPRYKVAKRGQDVALRCDPISGHVSLFWYQQALGQGPEFLTYFQNEAQLDKSGLPSDRFFAERPEGSVSTLKIQRTQQEDSAVYLCASSDISHGTNEQFFGPGTRLTVL.

The chain uses TRBV12-3 or TRBV12-4 and TRBJ2-5, with 7 bases matching TRBD1. The tail of the sequence fits TRBJ2-7 better, so the J call may be wrong. There are 14 residues in the CDR3. CDR3 DNA sequence: TGTGCCAGCAGTTGTTCAGGGGGTAATTACGAGCAGTACTTC. It encodes CASSCSGGNYEQYF.

The sample holds a few counts of this clonotype. One base away lies a much larger clone, so this may be a sequencing read error. The rearrangement links TRBV29-1 to TRBJ2-7; possible D gene TRBD1, 5 bases. V lost 6 bases to trimming and J lost 7 bases, with 16 bases between them. Germline loops: CDR1 SQVTM, CDR2 ANQGSEA. The CDR3 is 12 amino acids. CDR3 sequence: CSVGHRYNEQYF. The CDR3 coding sequence is TGCAGCGTAGGACACCGATACAATGAGCAGTACTTC.